The sequence of this T cell receptor beta chain was determined in a study of T cells in Graves' hyperthyroidism and ophthalmopathy. Germline V CDR1 and CDR2: PRHDT, FYEKMQ (reference sequence). This CDR3 is 13 amino acids long. The V gene lost 5 bases and the J gene lost 7 bases, with 9 bases spanning the gap. This clonotype was picked up one time. This clone may be a read error of a much larger clone one base away. Regions amplified from RNA transcripts were the TCR beta CDR3 regions. The HTBI primer set was used in a first-round RT-PCR of the TCR CDR3. MiXCR, applied by TCRdb to the multiplex PCR reads, yields one record per CDR3 protein. The sample consists of 200,000 to 250,000 distinct CDR3 sequences, around 20% of them appearing once. Exclusion criteria comprised uncontrolled infection, other autoimmune disease, pregnancy or lactation.

The specimen sequenced was blood. V gene TRBV13 combines with J gene TRBJ1-6, with D maybe TRBD1 (5 bases). The clonotype was recovered from a man aged 40-55 years with Graves' hyperthyroidism. CDR3 amino acids: CASSDNRNSPLHF. DNA of the CDR3: TGTGCCAGCAGCGACAACAGGAATTCACCCCTCCACTTT.